Listed here is a single TCR beta chain. What it recognizes is unknown. Sequenced by immunoSEQ multiplex PCR; TCRdb stores in-frame clones only, minus some. The sample has fewer than 130,000 clones; roughly 89% are singletons. This sample was included in a study of T cell responses to AZD1222 COVID-19 vaccine. General study results and limits: Nearly half of spike-specific TCRs reportedly target unmutated variant regions. Vaccine-associated CD4 TCRs ranged over spike, dominating at 160-218 and 743-854.

Pooling was applied to second doses at about 4 or about 12 weeks. The CDR3 has 15 amino acids. Germline loops: CDR1 SGHRS, CDR2 YFSETQ. After removal of 2 bases from V and 1 base from J, the junction contained 4 bases not matched to a gene. Specimen: peripheral blood, collected 28 days after the second AZD1222 dose. The J gene is TRBJ1-1, the V gene TRBV5-1, with TRBD1 identical over 8 bases. The sequence was collected from an adult who received the AZD1222 COVID-19 vaccine. The CDR3 DNA is TGCGCCAGCAGCTTAAGACAGGGGTGGAACACTGAAGCTTTCTTT. Amino acid sequence: CASSLRQGWNTEAFF.